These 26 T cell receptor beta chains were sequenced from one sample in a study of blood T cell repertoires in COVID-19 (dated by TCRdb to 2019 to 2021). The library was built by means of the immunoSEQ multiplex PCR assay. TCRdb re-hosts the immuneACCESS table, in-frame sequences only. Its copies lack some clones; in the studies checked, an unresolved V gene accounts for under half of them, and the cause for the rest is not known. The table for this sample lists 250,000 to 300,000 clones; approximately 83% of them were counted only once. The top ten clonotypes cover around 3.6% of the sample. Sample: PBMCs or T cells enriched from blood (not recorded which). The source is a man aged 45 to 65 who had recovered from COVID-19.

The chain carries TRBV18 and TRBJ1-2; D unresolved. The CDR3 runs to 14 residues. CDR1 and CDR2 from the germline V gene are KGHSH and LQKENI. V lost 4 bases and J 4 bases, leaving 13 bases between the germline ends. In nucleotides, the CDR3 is TGTGCCAGCTCACTCAGTGAGGGAGGCTATGGCTACACCTTC. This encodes CASSLSEGGYGYTF.

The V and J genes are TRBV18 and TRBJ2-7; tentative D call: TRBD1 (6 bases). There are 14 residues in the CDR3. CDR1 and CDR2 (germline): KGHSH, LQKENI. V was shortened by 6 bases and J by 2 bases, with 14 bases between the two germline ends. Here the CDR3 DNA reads TGTGCCAGCTCGCCCCAGGGGTTAACCTACGAGCAGTACTTC. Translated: CASSPQGLTYEQYF.

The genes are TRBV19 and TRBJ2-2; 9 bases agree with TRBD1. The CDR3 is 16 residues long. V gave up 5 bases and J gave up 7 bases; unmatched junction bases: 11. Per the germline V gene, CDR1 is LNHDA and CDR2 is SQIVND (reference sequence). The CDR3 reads CASSPPPGTGIGELFF. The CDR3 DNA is TGTGCCAGTAGTCCTCCCCCCGGGACAGGGATCGGGGAGCTGTTTTTT.

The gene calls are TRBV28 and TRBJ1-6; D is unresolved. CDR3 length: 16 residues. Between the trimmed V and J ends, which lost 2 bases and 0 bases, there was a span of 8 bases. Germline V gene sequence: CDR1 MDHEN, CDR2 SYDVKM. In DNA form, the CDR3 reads TGTGCCAGCAGTTTACCCGCCAGCTCCTATAATTCACCCCTCCACTTT. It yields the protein CASSLPASSYNSPLHF.

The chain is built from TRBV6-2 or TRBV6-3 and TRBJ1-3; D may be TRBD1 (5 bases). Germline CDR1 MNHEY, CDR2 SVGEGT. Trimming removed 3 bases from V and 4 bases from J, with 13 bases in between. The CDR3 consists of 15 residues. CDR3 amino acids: CASSYLRTRGNTIYF. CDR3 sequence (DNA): TGTGCCAGCAGTTATTTGCGGACACGGGGAAACACCATATATTTT.

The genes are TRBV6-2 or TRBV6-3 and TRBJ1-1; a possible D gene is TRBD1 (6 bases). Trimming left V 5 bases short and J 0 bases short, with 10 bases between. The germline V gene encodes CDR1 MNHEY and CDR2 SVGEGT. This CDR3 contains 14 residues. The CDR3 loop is CASSRGHLNTEAFF. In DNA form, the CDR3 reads TGTGCCAGCAGTCGGGGACACCTGAACACTGAAGCTTTCTTT.

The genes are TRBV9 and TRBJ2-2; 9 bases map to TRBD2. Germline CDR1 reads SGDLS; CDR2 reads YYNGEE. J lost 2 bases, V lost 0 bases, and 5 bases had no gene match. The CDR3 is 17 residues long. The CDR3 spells CASSVGASGINTGELFF. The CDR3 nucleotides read TGTGCCAGCAGCGTAGGGGCTAGCGGGATAAACACCGGGGAGCTGTTTTTT.

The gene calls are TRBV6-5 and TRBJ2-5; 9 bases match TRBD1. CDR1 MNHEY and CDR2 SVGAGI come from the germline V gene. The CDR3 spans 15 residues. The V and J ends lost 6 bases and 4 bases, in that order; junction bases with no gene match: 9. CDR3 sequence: CASSVGTGKGETQYF. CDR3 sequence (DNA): TGTGCCAGCAGCGTTGGGACAGGGAAGGGAGAGACCCAGTACTTC.

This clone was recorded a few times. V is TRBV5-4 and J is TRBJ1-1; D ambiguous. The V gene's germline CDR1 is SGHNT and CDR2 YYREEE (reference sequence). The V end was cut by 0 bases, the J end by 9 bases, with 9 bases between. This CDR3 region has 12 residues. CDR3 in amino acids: CASSLDVSQAFF. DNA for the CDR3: TGTGCCAGCAGCTTGGACGTCAGTCAAGCTTTCTTT.

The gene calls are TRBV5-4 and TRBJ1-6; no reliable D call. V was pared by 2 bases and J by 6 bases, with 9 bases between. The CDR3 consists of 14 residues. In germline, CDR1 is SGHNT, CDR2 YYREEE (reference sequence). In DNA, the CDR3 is TGTGCCAGCAGCTTAAACAGTCTTAATTCACCCCTCCACTTT. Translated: CASSLNSLNSPLHF. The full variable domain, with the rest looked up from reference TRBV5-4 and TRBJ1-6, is ETGVTQSPTHLIKTRGQQVTLRCSSQSGHNTVSWYQQALGQGPQFIFQYYREEENGRGNFPPRFSGLQFPNYSSELNVNALELDDSALYLCASSLNSLNSPLHFGNGTRLTVT.

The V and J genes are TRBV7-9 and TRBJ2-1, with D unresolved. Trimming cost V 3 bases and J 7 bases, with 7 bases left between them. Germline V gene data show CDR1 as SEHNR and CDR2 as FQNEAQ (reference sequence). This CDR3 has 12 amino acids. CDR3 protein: CASSFGWNEQFF. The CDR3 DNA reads TGTGCCAGCAGCTTCGGGTGGAATGAGCAGTTCTTC.

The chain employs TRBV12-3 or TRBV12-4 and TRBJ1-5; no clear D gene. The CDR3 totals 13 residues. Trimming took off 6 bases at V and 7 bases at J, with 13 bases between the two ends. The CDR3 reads CASSRGEGQPQHF. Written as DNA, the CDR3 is TGTGCCAGCAGCCGCGGAGAGGGCCAGCCCCAGCATTTT.

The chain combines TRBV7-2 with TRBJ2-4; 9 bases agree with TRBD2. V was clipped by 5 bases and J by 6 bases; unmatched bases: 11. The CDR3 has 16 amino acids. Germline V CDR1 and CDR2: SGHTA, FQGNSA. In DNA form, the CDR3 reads TGTGCCAGCAGCCCCGGACCCGGGACTAGCAGAAACATTCAGTACTTC. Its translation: CASSPGPGTSRNIQYF. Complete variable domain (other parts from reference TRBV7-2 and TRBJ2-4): GAGVSQSPSNKVTEKGKDVELRCDPISGHTALYWYRQSLGQGLEFLIYFQGNSAPDKSGLPSDRFSAERTGGSVSTLTIQRTQQEDSAVYLCASSPGPGTSRNIQYFGAGTRLSVL.

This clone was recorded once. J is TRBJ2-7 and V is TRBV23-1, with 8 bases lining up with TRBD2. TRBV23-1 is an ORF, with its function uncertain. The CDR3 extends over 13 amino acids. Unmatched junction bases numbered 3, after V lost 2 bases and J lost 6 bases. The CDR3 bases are TGCGCCAGCAGTCAAGGTGCGGGGGGCGAGCAGTACTTC. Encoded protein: CASSQGAGGEQYF.

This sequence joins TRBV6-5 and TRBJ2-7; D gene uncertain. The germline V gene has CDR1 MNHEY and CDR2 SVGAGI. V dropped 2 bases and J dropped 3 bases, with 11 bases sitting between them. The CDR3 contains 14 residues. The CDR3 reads CASSYVGGSYEQYF. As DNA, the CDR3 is TGTGCCAGCAGTTACGTTGGTGGTAGCTACGAGCAGTACTTC.

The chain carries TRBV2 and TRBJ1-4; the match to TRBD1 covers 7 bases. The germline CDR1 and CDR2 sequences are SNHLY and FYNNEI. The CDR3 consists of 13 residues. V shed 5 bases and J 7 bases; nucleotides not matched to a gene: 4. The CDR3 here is CASSLRQGEKLFF. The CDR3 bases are TGTGCCAGCAGTCTTCGACAGGGTGAAAAACTGTTTTTT.

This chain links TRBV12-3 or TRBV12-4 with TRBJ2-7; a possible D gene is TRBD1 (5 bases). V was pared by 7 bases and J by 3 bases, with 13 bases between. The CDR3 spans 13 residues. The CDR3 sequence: CASNAGILYEQYF. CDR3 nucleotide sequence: TGTGCCAGCAACGCAGGGATCCTCTACGAGCAGTACTTC.

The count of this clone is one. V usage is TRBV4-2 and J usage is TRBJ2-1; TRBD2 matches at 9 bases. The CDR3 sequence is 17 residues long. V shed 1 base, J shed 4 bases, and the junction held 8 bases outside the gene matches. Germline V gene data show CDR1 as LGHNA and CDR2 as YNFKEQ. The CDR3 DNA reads TGTGCCAGCAGCCAAGTTTCTAGCGGGACCCTATACAATGAGCAGTTCTTC. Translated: CASSQVSSGTLYNEQFF.

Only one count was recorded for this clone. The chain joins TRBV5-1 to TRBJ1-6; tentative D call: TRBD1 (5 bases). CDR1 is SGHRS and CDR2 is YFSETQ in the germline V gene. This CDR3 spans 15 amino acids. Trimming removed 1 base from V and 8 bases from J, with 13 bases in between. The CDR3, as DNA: TGCGCCAGCAGCTTGTCAGGGAAGGTGGATTCACCCCTCCACTTT. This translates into CASSLSGKVDSPLHF.

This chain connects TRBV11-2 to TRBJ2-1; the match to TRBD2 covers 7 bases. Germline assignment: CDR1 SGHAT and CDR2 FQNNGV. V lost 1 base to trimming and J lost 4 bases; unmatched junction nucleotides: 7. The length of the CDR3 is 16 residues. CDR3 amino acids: CASSLVGGEVYNEQFF. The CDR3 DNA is TGTGCCAGCAGCTTAGTTGGGGGGGAGGTATACAATGAGCAGTTCTTC.

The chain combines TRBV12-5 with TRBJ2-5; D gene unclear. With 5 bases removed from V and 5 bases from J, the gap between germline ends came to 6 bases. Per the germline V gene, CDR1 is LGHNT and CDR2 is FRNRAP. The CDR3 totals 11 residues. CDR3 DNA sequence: TGTGCTAGTGGTCTTCCGGAGACCCAGTACTTC. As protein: CASGLPETQYF.

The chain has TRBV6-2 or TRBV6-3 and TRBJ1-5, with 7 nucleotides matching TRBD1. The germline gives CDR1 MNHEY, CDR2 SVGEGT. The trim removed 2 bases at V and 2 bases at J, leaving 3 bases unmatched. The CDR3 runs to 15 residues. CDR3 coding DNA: TGTGCCAGCAGTTACAGGGGGCGAGGCAATCAGCCCCAGCATTTT. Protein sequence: CASSYRGRGNQPQHF.

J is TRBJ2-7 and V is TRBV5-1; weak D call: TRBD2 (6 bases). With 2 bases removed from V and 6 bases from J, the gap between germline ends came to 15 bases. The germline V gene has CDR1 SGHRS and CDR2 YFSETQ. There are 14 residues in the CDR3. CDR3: CASSLNPGVREQYF. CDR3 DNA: TGCGCCAGCAGCTTAAATCCGGGGGTTCGCGAGCAGTACTTC.

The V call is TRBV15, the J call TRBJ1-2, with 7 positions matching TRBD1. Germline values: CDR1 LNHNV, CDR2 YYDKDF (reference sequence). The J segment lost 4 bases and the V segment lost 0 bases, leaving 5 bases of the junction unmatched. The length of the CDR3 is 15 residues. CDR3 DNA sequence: TGTGCCACCAGCAGAGATAAGGGGACAGTCTATGGCTACACCTTC. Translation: CATSRDKGTVYGYTF.

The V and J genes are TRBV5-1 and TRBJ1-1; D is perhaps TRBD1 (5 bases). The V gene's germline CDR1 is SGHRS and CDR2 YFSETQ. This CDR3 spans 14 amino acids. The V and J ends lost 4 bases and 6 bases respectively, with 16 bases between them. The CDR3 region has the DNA TGCGCCAGCAGCGTACAGGCTGTGACGCCTGAAGCTTTCTTT. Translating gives CASSVQAVTPEAFF.

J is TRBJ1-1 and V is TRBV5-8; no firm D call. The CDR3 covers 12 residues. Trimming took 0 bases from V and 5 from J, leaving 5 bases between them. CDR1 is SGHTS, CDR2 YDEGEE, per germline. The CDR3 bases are TGTGCCAGCAGCTTGGTCCGGACTGAAGCTTTCTTT. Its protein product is CASSLVRTEAFF.